This TCR beta chain derives from a study of CD8 T cells in ankylosing spondylitis. The CDR3 is made up of 13 amino acids. V gave up 7 bases and J gave up 7 bases; unmatched junction bases: 8. Worth noting for this clonotype: The antigen remains unidentified.

Notes on the study in general: Matched synovial fluid from ankylosing spondylitis patients was reported to be enriched for disease-linked clones. In the blood and synovial fluid of reactive arthritis, some motif variants had been previously reported. Among TCR beta sequences, a motif of eight highly homologous variants appeared characteristic of ankylosing spondylitis blood.

Preparation of TCR beta libraries was done by quantitative 5'-RACE with molecular barcodes. TCRdb passed the 5' RACE reads through MiXCR, listing each CDR3 protein once. Of about 340,000 distinct CDR3 sequences detected, roughly 8% appear once; the ten largest clones hold approximately 15%. This rearrangement joins TRBV12-3 or TRBV12-4 to TRBJ1-2; 8 nucleotides agree with TRBD1. Sequences were obtained from blood, either unsorted or a sorted T cell fraction (not recorded which). The clonotype was recovered from a male donor with ankylosing spondylitis. Written as DNA, the CDR3 is TGTGCCAGCAAGCGACAGGGGTACGGTGGCTACACCTTC. It specifies CASKRQGYGGYTF.